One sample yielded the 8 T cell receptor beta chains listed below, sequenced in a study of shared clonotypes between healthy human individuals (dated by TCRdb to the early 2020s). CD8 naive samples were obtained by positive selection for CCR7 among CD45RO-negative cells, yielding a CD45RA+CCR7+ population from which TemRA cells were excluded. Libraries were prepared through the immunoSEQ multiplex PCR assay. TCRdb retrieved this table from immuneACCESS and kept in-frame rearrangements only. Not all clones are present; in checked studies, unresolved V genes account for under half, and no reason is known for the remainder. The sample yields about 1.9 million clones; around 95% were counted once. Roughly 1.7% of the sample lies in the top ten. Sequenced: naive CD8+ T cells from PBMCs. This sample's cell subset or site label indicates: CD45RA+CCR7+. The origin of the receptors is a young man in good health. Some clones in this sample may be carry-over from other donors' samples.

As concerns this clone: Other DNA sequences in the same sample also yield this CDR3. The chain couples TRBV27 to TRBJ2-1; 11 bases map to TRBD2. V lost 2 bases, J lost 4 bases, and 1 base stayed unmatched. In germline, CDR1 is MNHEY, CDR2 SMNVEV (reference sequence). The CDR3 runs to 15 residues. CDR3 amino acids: CASSLTSGSYNEQFF. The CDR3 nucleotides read TGTGCCAGCAGTTTAACTAGCGGGAGTTACAATGAGCAGTTCTTC.

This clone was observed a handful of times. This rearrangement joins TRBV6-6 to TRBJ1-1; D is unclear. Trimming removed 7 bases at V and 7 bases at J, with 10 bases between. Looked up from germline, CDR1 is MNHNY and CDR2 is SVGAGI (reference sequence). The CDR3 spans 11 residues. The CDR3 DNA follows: TGTGCCAGCACCCTAGCGGATGAAGCTTTCTTT. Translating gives CASTLADEAFF.

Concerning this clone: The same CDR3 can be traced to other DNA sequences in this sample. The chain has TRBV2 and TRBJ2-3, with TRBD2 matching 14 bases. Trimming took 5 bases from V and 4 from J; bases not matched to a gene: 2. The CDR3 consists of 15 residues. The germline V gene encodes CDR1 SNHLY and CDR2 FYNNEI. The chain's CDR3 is CASSLTSGRADTQYF. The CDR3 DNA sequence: TGTGCCAGCAGTTTGACTAGCGGGAGGGCAGATACGCAGTATTTT.

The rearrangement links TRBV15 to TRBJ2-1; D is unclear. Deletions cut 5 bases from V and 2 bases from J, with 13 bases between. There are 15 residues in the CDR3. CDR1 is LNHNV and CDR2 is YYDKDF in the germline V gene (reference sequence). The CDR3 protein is CATSHDGVAYNEQFF. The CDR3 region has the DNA TGTGCCACCAGCCACGACGGCGTCGCCTACAATGAGCAGTTCTTC.

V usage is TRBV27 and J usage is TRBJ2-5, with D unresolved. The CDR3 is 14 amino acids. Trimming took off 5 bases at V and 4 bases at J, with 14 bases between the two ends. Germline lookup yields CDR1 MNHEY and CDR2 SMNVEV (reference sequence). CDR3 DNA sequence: TGTGCCAGCAGTCCCCCCGGTTGGGGAGAGACCCAGTACTTC. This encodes CASSPPGWGETQYF.

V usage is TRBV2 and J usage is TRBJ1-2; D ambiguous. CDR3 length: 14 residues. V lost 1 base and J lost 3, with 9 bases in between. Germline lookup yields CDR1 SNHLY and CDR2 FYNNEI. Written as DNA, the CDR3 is TGTGCCAGCAGTGAAGGGGCGAAGCACTATGGCTACACCTTC. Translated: CASSEGAKHYGYTF.

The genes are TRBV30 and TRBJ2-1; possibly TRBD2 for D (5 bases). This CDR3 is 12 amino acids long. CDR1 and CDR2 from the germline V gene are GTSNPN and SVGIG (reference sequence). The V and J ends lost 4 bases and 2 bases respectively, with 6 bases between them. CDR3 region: CAWTGTYNEQFF. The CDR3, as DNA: TGTGCCTGGACCGGGACCTACAATGAGCAGTTCTTC. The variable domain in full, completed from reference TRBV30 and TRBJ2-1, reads SQTIHQWPATLVQPVGSPLSLECTVEGTSNPNLYWYRQAAGRGLQLLFYSVGIGQISSEVPQNLSASRPQDRQFILSSKKLLLSDSGFYLCAWTGTYNEQFFGPGTRLTVL.

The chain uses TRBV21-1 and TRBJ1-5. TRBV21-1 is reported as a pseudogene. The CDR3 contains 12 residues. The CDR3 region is CASSKLIQPQHF. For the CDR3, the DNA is TGTGCCAGCAGCAAATTAATCCAGCCCCAGCATTTT.